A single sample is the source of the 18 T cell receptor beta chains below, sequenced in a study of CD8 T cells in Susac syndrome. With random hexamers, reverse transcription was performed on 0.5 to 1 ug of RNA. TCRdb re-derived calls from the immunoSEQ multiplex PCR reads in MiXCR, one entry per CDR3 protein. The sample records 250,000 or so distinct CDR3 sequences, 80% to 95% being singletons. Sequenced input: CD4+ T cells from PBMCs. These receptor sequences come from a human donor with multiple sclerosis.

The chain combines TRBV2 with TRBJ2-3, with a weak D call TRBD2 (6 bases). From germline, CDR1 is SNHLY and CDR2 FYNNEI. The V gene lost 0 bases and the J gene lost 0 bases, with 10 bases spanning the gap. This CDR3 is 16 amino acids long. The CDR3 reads CASSEAPGTSTDTQYF. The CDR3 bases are TGTGCCAGCAGTGAAGCGCCAGGGACTAGCACAGATACGCAGTATTTT.

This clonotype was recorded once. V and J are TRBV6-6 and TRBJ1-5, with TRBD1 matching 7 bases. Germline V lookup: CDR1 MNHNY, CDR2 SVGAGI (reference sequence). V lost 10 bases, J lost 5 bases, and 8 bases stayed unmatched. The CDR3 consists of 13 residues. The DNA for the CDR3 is TGTGCCATCACGGACAGGAGAGATCAGCCCCAGCATTTT. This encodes CAITDRRDQPQHF.

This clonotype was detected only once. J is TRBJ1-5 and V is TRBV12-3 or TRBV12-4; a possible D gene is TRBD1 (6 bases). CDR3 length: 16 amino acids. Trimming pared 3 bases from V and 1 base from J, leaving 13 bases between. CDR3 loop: CASSFRSGQSNQPQHF. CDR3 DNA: TGTGCCAGCAGTTTTCGGAGCGGACAGAGCAATCAGCCCCAGCATTTT.

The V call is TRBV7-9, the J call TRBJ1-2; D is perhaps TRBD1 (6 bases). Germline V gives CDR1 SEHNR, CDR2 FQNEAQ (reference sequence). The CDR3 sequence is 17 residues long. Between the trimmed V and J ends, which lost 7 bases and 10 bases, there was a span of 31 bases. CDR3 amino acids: CASTPARGTLSVHAYTF. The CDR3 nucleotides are TGTGCCAGCACCCCCGCGAGGGGGACGCTTTCTGTCCATGCCTACACCTTC.

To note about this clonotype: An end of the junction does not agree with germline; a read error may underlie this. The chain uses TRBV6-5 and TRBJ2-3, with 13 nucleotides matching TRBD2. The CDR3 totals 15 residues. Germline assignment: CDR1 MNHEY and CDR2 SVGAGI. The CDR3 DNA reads TGTGCCAGCAGACGACTAGCGGGGGGCCCCCGTTTACTGCATTTT. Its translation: CASRRLAGGPRLLHF.

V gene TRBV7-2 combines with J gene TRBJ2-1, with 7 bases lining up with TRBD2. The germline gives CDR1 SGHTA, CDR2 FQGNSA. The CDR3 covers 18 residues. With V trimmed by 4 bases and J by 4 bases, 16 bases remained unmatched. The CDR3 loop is CASSSQGTGGGGYNEQFF. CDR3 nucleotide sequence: TGTGCCAGCAGCTCCCAAGGAACCGGCGGGGGAGGGTACAATGAGCAGTTCTTC.

The CDR3 nucleotides read TGTGCCAGCAGCTTAGGGGGGCAGGTCACCGGGGAGCTGTTTTTT. Translation gives CASSLGGQVTGELFF. The chain joins TRBV7-2 to TRBJ2-2, with a possible D match to TRBD1 (6 bases). Germline V gives CDR1 SGHTA, CDR2 FQGNSA. With 1 base removed from V and 4 bases from J, the gap between germline ends came to 10 bases. The CDR3 is 15 amino acids.

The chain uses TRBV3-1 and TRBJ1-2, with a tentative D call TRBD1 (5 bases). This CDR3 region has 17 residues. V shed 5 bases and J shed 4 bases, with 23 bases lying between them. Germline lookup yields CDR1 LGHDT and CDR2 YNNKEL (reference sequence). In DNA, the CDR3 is TGTGCCAGCAGCTCATTACAGTGGGGCTCCACCGTCTATGGCTACACCTTC. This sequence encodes CASSSLQWGSTVYGYTF.

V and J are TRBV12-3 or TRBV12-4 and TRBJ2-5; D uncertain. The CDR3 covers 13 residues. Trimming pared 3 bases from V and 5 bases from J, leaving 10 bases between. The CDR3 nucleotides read TGTGCCAGCAGTTTTGCCTCCGGGGAGACCCAGTACTTC. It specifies CASSFASGETQYF.

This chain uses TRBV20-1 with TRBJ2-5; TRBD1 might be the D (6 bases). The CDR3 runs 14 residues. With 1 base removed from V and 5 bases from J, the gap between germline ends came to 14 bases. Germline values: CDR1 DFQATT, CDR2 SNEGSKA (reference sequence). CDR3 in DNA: TGCAGTGCTAGAGGTCCCCGGGACACGGAGACCCAGTACTTC. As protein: CSARGPRDTETQYF.

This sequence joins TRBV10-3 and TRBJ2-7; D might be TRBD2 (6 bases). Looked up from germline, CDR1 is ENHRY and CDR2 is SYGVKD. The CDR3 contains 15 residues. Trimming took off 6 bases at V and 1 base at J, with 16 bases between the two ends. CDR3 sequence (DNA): TGTGCCATCAGAAAGACAAGGAGGGAGTCCTACGAGCAGTACTTC. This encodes CAIRKTRRESYEQYF.

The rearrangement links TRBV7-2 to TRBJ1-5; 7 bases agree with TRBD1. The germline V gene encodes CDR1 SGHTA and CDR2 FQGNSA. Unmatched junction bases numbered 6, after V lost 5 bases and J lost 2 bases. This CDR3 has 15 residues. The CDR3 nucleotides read TGTGCCAGCAGCGGGGACAGCGCACGCAATCAGCCCCAGCATTTT. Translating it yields CASSGDSARNQPQHF.

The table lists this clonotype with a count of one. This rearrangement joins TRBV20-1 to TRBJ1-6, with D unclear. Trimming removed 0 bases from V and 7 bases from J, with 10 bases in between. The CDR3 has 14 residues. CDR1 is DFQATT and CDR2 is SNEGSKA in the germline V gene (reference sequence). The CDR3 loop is CSARDGLANSPLHF. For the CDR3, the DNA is TGCAGTGCTAGAGATGGCTTGGCCAATTCACCCCTCCACTTT.

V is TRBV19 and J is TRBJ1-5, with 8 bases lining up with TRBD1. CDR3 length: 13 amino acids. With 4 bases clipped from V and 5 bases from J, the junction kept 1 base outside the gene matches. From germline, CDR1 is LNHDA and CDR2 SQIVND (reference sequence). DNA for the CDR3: TGTGCCAGTAGTACGACAGGGGATCAGCCCCAGCATTTT. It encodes CASSTTGDQPQHF.

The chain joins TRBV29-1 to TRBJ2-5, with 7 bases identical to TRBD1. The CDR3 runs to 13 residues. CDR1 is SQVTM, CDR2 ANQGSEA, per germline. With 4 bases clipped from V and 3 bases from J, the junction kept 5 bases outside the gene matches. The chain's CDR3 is CSVVGQMKETQYF. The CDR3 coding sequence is TGCAGCGTTGTGGGACAGATGAAAGAGACCCAGTACTTC. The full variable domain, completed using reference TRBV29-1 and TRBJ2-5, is SAVISQKPSRDICQRGTSLTIQCQVDSQVTMMFWYRQQPGQSLTLIATANQGSEATYESGFVIDKFPISRPNLTFSTLTVSNMSPEDSSIYLCSVVGQMKETQYFGPGTRLLVL.

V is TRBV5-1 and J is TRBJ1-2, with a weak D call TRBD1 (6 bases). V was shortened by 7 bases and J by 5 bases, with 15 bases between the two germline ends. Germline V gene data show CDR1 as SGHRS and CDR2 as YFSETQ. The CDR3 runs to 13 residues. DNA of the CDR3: TGCGCCAGCCGGACGGGGGCAGGTTATGGCTACACCTTC. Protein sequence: CASRTGAGYGYTF.

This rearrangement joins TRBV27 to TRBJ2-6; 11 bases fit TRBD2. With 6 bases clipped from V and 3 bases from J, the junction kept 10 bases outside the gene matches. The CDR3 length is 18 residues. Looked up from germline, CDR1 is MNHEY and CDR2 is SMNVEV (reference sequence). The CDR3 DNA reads TGTGCCAGCAGCCCAGACCCCCTAGCGGGGGGTGGGGCCAACGTCCTGACTTTC. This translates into CASSPDPLAGGGANVLTF. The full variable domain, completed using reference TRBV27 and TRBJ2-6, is EAQVTQNPRYLITVTGKKLTVTCSQNMNHEYMSWYRQDPGLGLRQIYYSMNVEVTDKGDVPEGYKVSRKEKRNFPLILESPSPNQTSLYFCASSPDPLAGGGANVLTFGAGSRLTVL.

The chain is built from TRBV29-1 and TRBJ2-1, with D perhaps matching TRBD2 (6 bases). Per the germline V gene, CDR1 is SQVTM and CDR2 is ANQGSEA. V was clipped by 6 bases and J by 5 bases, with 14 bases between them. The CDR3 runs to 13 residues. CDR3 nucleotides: TGCAGCGTAGGGGTAGCGGCCAACAATGAGCAGTTCTTC. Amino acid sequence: CSVGVAANNEQFF.